This record concerns one T cell receptor (beta chain) sequence. The antigen is unknown. The sample is drawn from a study of T cells in localized non-small cell lung cancer. Study conclusions and caveats: Sequencing was restricted to one tumor region; therefore, heterogeneity remains possible.

The repertoire was sequenced with immunoSEQ multiplex PCR; TCRdb's copy has only in-frame clones and lacks some. This sample yields about 79,000 clones, of which around nine tenths are seen a single time; 20% to 25% belongs to the top ten. V shed 10 bases and J shed 3 bases, with 18 bases lying between them. This CDR3 has 14 residues. CDR1 and CDR2 (germline): LNHDA, SQIVND (reference sequence). The TCR sequence derives from a woman aged 40 to 75 with stage I squamous cell lung carcinoma. The source was peripheral blood, collected before any cancer treatment. The chain couples TRBV19 to TRBJ1-2; D is perhaps TRBD1 (5 bases). The CDR3 is CAIQAGYPDYGYTF. The CDR3 DNA is TGTGCCATCCAGGCAGGGTACCCGGACTATGGCTACACCTTC.